These 14 T cell receptor beta chains were all obtained from the same sample, sequenced in a study of T cells in Graves' hyperthyroidism and ophthalmopathy. Amplification targeted TCR beta CDR3 regions from RNA transcripts. TCR CDR3 regions were first amplified by RT-PCR with HTBI primers. TCRdb reanalysed the multiplex PCR reads using MiXCR and keeps one entry per CDR3 protein. The sample has roughly 360,000 distinct CDR3 sequences, approximately 13% seen once; the top ten hold around 20%. The sequenced material came from blood. All receptors derive from a man aged 25 to 40 with Graves' hyperthyroidism that later progressed to Graves' ophthalmopathy.

This clonotype was picked up many times. The J gene is TRBJ1-1, the V gene TRBV5-6; D is possibly TRBD1 (5 bases). With 7 bases removed from V and 6 bases from J, the gap between germline ends came to 16 bases. Germline lookup yields CDR1 SGHDT and CDR2 YYEEEE. CDR3 length: 13 amino acids. This CDR3 is CASESQGVSEAFF. The CDR3 region has the DNA TGTGCCAGCGAATCCCAGGGTGTATCTGAAGCTTTCTTT.

This clonotype appeared many times. J is TRBJ1-2 and V is TRBV6-1, with D uncertain. Germline V gene lookup returns CDR1 MNHNS and CDR2 SASEGT. The CDR3 extends over 13 amino acids. The V end was cut by 3 bases, the J end by 5 bases, with 10 bases between. CDR3 coding DNA: TGTGCCAGCAGTGAGGGCCTGAGGTATGGCTACACCTTC. It codes for CASSEGLRYGYTF.

This clonotype was found a few times. The chain links TRBV6-1 to TRBJ1-6, with D perhaps TRBD1 (5 bases). CDR1 is MNHNS and CDR2 is SASEGT in the germline V gene. V was clipped by 0 bases and J by 7 bases, with 13 bases between them. The CDR3 is 16 amino acids. CDR3: CASSEALAGNNSPLHF. CDR3 in DNA: TGTGCCAGCAGTGAAGCGCTCGCAGGGAACAATTCACCCCTCCACTTT.

Worth noting for this clonotype: A clone one base away is much larger, so this may be a read error. V is TRBV11-2 and J is TRBJ2-3; D may be TRBD1 or TRBD2 (6 bases each). The CDR3 loop spans 15 amino acids. Germline assignment: CDR1 SGHAT and CDR2 FQNNGV. V dropped 0 bases and J dropped 4 bases, with 11 bases sitting between them. The CDR3 DNA reads as TGTGCCAGCAGCTTAGACTCGGGGGCTTCAGATACGCAGTATTTT. Protein product: CASSLDSGASDTQYF.

Here the CDR3 reads CASSYRAGGYTF. DNA of the CDR3: TGTGCCAGCAGTTACAGGGCGGGCGGCTACACCTTC. The V gene is TRBV28, the J gene TRBJ1-2; TRBD1 is a possible D gene (6 bases). From germline, CDR1 is MDHEN and CDR2 SYDVKM. V was trimmed by 4 bases and J by 8 bases, leaving 11 bases between them. The CDR3 length is 12 residues.

This chain links TRBV9 with TRBJ1-2; maybe TRBD1 (6 bases). The CDR3 has 14 amino acids. The V gene's germline CDR1 is SGDLS and CDR2 YYNGEE. Trimming cost V 0 bases and J 4 bases, with 10 bases left between them. As DNA, the CDR3 is TGTGCCAGCAGCGTAGAGGGGGAGTTCTATGGCTACACCTTC. Its protein product is CASSVEGEFYGYTF.

The V and J genes are TRBV28 and TRBJ1-2; 7 positions match TRBD1. CDR1 and CDR2 (germline): MDHEN, SYDVKM. The CDR3 length is 17 residues. After removal of 3 bases from V and 7 bases from J, the junction contained 17 bases not matched to a gene. This chain's CDR3 is CASSFPGQRDSGAGYTF. Here the CDR3 DNA reads TGTGCCAGCAGTTTTCCGGGACAGCGAGACTCCGGGGCTGGCTACACCTTC.

This clonotype was seen at least ten times. This rearrangement joins TRBV9 to TRBJ1-1; TRBD1 aligns across 7 bases. Looked up from germline, CDR1 is SGDLS and CDR2 is YYNGEE. V dropped 0 bases and J dropped 4; count of bases not matched to a gene: 6. The CDR3 totals 15 residues. As DNA, the CDR3 is TGTGCCAGCAGCGTAGCTTCGGGACAGACCACTGAAGCTTTCTTT. Translating it yields CASSVASGQTTEAFF.

Only a few counts were recorded for this clonotype. A read error may be the cause here, since a much bigger clone is one base away. V is TRBV3-1 and J is TRBJ1-1, with 7 bases that match TRBD1. Germline loops: CDR1 LGHDT, CDR2 YNNKEL (reference sequence). The CDR3 consists of 14 residues. The junction had 5 bases not matched to a gene; V was cut back by 6 bases and J by 1 base. In nucleotides, the CDR3 is TGTGCCAGCAGTTCCAGGGGGAAGAACACTGAAGCTTTCTTT. This encodes CASSSRGKNTEAFF. Together with reference TRBV3-1 and TRBJ1-1, the CDR3 gives the full variable domain: DTAVSQTPKYLVTQMGNDKSIKCEQNLGHDTMYWYKQDSKKFLKIMFSYNNKELIINETVPNRFSPKSPDKAHLNLHINSLELGDSAVYFCASSSRGKNTEAFFGQGTRLTVV.

The chain couples TRBV20-1 to TRBJ1-2; 10 nucleotides match TRBD1. This CDR3 contains 13 residues. CDR1 and CDR2 from the germline V gene are DFQATT and SNEGSKA (reference sequence). J lost 4 bases, V lost 6 bases, and 5 bases had no gene match. The CDR3 region is CSAGTGVGYGYTF. CDR3 DNA: TGCAGTGCCGGGACAGGGGTGGGCTATGGCTACACCTTC.

The chain uses TRBV7-9 and TRBJ1-2; the match to TRBD1 covers 9 bases. Germline V gene data show CDR1 as SEHNR and CDR2 as FQNEAQ (reference sequence). J was trimmed by 3 bases and V by 4 bases; bases with no gene match: 0. The CDR3 spans 13 residues. CDR3 sequence: CASSWTGDYGYTF. Here the CDR3 DNA reads TGTGCCAGCAGCTGGACAGGGGACTATGGCTACACCTTC.

CDR3 DNA sequence: TGCGCCAGCAGCTTTTCAGGGGTTAGTGAAAAACTGTTTTTT. This codes for CASSFSGVSEKLFF. V usage is TRBV5-1 and J usage is TRBJ1-4; D is possibly TRBD1 (6 bases). The CDR3 has 14 amino acids. Germline V gives CDR1 SGHRS, CDR2 YFSETQ. The V end was cut by 2 bases, the J end by 7 bases, with 12 bases between.

This clonotype was found many times. The J gene is TRBJ2-3, the V gene TRBV9, with D perhaps matching TRBD1 or TRBD2 (5 bases each). V was clipped by 0 bases and J by 1 base, with 6 bases between them. The CDR3 is 14 residues long. Germline assignment: CDR1 SGDLS and CDR2 YYNGEE. This CDR3 reads CASSVGDRTDTQYF. Here the CDR3 DNA reads TGTGCCAGCAGCGTAGGGGACCGCACAGATACGCAGTATTTT.

This clonotype was seen many times. V is TRBV7-2 and J is TRBJ1-2; 10 nucleotides agree with TRBD1. V was clipped by 3 bases and J by 7 bases; unmatched bases: 14. Germline CDR1 and CDR2: SGHTA and FQGNSA. The length of the CDR3 is 17 residues. The CDR3 region has the DNA TGTGCCAGCAGCTTGGACGCCGGGACAGGGGATCATAGTGGCTACACCTTC. This encodes CASSLDAGTGDHSGYTF.